A single sample is the source of the 7 T cell receptor beta chains below, sequenced in a study of OX40 agonist ivuxolimab in advanced cancers. Measured with immunoSEQ multiplex PCR; TCRdb has only the in-frame clones, and not every one. Of about 50,000 clones detected, 79% appear once; the ten largest clones hold around 2.5%. The input for sequencing was CD4+ or CD8+ T cells sorted from blood, taken in a trial of the OX40 agonist ivuxolimab. All receptors derive from an adult with an advanced solid tumor such as melanoma, head and neck, liver or kidney cancer.

The chain has TRBV19 and TRBJ2-1; TRBD2 matches 7 bases. CDR1 is LNHDA, CDR2 SQIVND, per germline (reference sequence). The CDR3 runs to 17 residues. Germline trimming cut 5 bases from V and 5 bases from J; bases unmatched to any gene: 15. In nucleotides, the CDR3 is TGTGCCAGTAGTTTAATCCTAGTGGCTAGCGGAAACAATGAGCAGTTCTTC. This codes for CASSLILVASGNNEQFF.

The gene calls are TRBV5-4 and TRBJ1-2, with 10 bases aligning to TRBD1. Germline V gene data show CDR1 as SGHNT and CDR2 as YYREEE (reference sequence). Trimming took 1 base from V and 0 from J; bases not matched to a gene: 12. The CDR3 totals 19 residues. CDR3 DNA sequence: TGTGCCAGCAGCTTGACCGGGACAGGGGCTCCGATTTCTAACTATGGCTACACCTTC. It encodes CASSLTGTGAPISNYGYTF.

In regard to this clone: One end of the junction fails to match germline, which may point to a read error. The chain couples TRBV28 to TRBJ2-2; 9 bases line up with TRBD2. Germline CDR1 is MDHEN and CDR2 is SYDVKM. The CDR3 consists of 15 residues. The CDR3 loop reads CASSLAGGPHGKLFF. The CDR3 region has the DNA TGTGCCAGCAGTTTAGCGGGAGGGCCCCACGGGAAGCTGTTTTTT.

About this clone: One end of the junction fails to match germline, which may point to a read error. The chain couples TRBV27 to TRBJ2-2; 10 bases agree with TRBD2. Germline-derived CDR1 and CDR2 are MNHEY and SMNVEV (reference sequence). The CDR3 sequence is 14 residues long. CDR3 coding DNA: TGTGCCAGCAGGAGGACTAGCGGACACCGGGGAGCTGTTTTT. Its translation: CASRRTSGHRGAVF.

CDR3 DNA sequence: TGTGCCAGCTCACCACTGTCTGGAACCATGAACACTGAAGCTTTCTTT. Translation gives CASSPLSGTMNTEAFF. This chain uses TRBV18 with TRBJ1-1; D unclear. Germline V lookup: CDR1 KGHSH, CDR2 LQKENI. V lost 1 base, J lost 0 bases, and 12 bases lay in between. The CDR3 consists of 16 residues. The full variable domain, with the rest looked up from reference TRBV18 and TRBJ1-1, is NAGVMQNPRHLVRRRGQEARLRCSPMKGHSHVYWYRQLPEEGLKFMVYLQKENIIDESGMPKERFSAEFPKEGPSILRIQQVVRGDSAAYFCASSPLSGTMNTEAFFGQGTRLTVV.

This clone was seen just once. The chain uses TRBV28 and TRBJ2-7; perhaps D is TRBD1 or TRBD2 (6 bases each). Germline values: CDR1 MDHEN, CDR2 SYDVKM. Between the trimmed V and J ends, which lost 2 bases and 6 bases, there was a span of 14 bases. The CDR3 spans 14 residues. The CDR3 loop reads CASSLVSQGGEQYF. The CDR3 region has the DNA TGTGCCAGCAGTTTAGTCTCACAGGGAGGCGAGCAGTACTTC. The complete variable domain, with remaining parts taken from reference TRBV28 and TRBJ2-7, reads DVKVTQSSRYLVKRTGEKVFLECVQDMDHENMFWYRQDPGLGLRLIYFSYDVKMKEKGDIPEGYSVSREKKERFSLILESASTNQTSMYLCASSLVSQGGEQYFGPGTRLTVT.

V is TRBV18 and J is TRBJ1-5, with TRBD1 matching 9 bases. Germline-derived CDR1 and CDR2 are KGHSH and LQKENI. The CDR3 contains 16 residues. The V and J ends lost 5 bases and 7 bases, in that order; junction bases with no gene match: 12. The DNA for the CDR3 is TGTGCCAGCTCATCCCGGACAGGGGATTTAGACCAGCCCCAGCATTTT. Protein sequence: CASSSRTGDLDQPQHF.